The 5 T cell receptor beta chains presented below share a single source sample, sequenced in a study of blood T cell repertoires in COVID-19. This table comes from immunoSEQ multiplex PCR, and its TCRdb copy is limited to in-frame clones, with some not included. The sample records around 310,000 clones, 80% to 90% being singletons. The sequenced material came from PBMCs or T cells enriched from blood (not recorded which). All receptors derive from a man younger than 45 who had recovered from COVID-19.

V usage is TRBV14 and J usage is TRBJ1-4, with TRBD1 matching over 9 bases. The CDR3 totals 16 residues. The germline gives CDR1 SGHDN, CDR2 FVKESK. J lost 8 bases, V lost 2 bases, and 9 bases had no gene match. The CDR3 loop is CASSQYRGQGNEKLFF. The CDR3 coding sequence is TGTGCCAGCAGCCAATATCGGGGACAGGGAAACGAAAAACTGTTTTTT.

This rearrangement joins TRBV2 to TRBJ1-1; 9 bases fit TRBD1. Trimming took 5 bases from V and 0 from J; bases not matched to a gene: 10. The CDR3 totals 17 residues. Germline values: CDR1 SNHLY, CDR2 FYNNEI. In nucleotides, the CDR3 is TGTGCCAGCAGTCCCCTAGGACAGGGGATGGTGAACACTGAAGCTTTCTTT. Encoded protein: CASSPLGQGMVNTEAFF.

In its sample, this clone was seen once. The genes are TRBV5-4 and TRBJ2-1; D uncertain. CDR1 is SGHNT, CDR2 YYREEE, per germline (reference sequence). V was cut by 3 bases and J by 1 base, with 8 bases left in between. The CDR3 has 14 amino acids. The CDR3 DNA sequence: TGTGCCAGCAGCTCCCTCGGGTCCTACAATGAGCAGTTCTTC. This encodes CASSSLGSYNEQFF.

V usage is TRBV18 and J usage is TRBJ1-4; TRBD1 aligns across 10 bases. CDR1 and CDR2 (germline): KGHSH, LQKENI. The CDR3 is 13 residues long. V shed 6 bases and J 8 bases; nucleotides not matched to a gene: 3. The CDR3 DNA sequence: TGTGCCAGCTCCCGGGACAGGGGAGAAAAACTGTTTTTT. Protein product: CASSRDRGEKLFF. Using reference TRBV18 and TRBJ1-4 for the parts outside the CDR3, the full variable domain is NAGVMQNPRHLVRRRGQEARLRCSPMKGHSHVYWYRQLPEEGLKFMVYLQKENIIDESGMPKERFSAEFPKEGPSILRIQQVVRGDSAAYFCASSRDRGEKLFFGSGTQLSVL.

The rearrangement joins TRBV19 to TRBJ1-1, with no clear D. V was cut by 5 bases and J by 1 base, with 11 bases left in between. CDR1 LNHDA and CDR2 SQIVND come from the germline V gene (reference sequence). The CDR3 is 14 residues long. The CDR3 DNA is TGTGCCAGTAGTTTCCCGACGGGGAACACTGAAGCTTTCTTT. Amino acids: CASSFPTGNTEAFF.